This paragraph covers one T cell receptor beta chain sequence. What it binds is unknown. The data belong to a study of a mutant IDH1 vaccine in newly diagnosed glioma. About the study: Patients got their first vaccination 4-6 weeks after radiotherapy alone, or with temozolomide cycles. Treated individuals were 62.5% male and roughly 38% female, averaging roughly 40 years of age.

The time point was: week 35, safety follow-up. The vaccine gave 300 ug of a 20-mer mutant IDH1 peptide subcutaneously per dose. The CDR3 covers 14 residues. V lost 11 bases to trimming and J lost 0 bases, with 17 bases between them. Germline V gene data show CDR1 as MNHEY and CDR2 as SVGAGI. The table came from immunoSEQ multiplex PCR; TCRdb's copy has only in-frame clones and leaves some out. The sample carries 30,000 to 40,000 clones, roughly 80% recorded once. Notes on the study in general: Immune responses arising from the vaccine appeared in just under 95% of patients.

The source is a woman aged 18-29 years with glioma. The chain uses TRBV6-5 and TRBJ2-7; D is possibly TRBD2 (6 bases). This specimen was PBMCs, taken from a glioma patient whose treatment included an IDH1 peptide vaccine. The CDR3 reads CAPKGGAPSYEQYF. CDR3 bases: TGTGCCCCAAAAGGAGGGGCCCCCTCCTACGAGCAGTACTTC.